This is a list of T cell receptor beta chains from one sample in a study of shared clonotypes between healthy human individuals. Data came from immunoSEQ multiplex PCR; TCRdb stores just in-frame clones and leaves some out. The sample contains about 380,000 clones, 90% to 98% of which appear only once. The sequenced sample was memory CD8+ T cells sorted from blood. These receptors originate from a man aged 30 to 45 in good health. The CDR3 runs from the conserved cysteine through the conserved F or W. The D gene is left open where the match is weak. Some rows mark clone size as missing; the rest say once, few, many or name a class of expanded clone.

CASSSGGGSTDTQYF | TGTGCCAGCAGCTCAGGAGGCGGGAGCACAGATACGCAGTATTTT | NA | TRBJ2-3 | TRBV5-4 | once
CASSFYENYEQYF | TGCGCCAGCAGCTTTTATGAGAACTACGAGCAGTACTTC | NA | TRBJ2-7 | TRBV5-1 | NA
CASSLWGSGTSYEQYF | TGTGCCAGCAGCTTATGGGGAAGCGGGACCTCCTACGAGCAGTACTTC | TRBD2 | TRBJ2-7 | TRBV11-2 | NA
CASSLSRQETQYF | TGTGCTAGCAGCTTGTCCAGACAAGAGACCCAGTACTTC | NA | TRBJ2-5 | TRBV7-7 | NA
CASSYIYSYNEQFF | TGTGCCAGCAGTTACATCTACAGTTACAATGAGCAGTTCTTC | NA | TRBJ2-1 | TRBV6-5 | NA
CASSQDTEAFF | TGTGCCAGCTCACAGGACACTGAAGCTTTCTTT | NA | TRBJ1-1 | TRBV18 | NA
CASSLFATSGRGEQYF | TGTGCCAGCAGTTTGTTCGCGACTAGCGGGAGGGGCGAGCAGTACTTC | TRBD2 | TRBJ2-7 | TRBV27 | once
CASRDEAGTRQFF | TGTGCCAGCCGGGACGAGGCCGGGACTAGGCAGTTCTTC | TRBD2 | TRBJ2-1 | TRBV6-1 | NA
CARRGYSGELFF | TGTGCCAGAAGGGGGTATAGCGGGGAGCTGTTTTTT | NA | TRBJ2-2 | TRBV27 | NA
CASSPTGSMKSPLHF | TGTGCCAGCAGCCCGACAGGGTCGATGAAATCACCCCTCCACTTT | TRBD1 | TRBJ1-6 | TRBV5-6 | NA
CASSVMVNYGYTF | TGTGCCAGCAGCGTGATGGTTAACTATGGCTACACCTTC | NA | TRBJ1-2 | TRBV7-9 | NA
CSVTDRVVTEAFF | TGCAGCGTTACGGACAGGGTGGTCACTGAAGCTTTCTTT | TRBD1 | TRBJ1-1 | TRBV29-1 | NA
CSVELEEVYNEQFF | TGCAGCGTGGAACTAGAGGAGGTATACAATGAGCAGTTCTTC | NA | TRBJ2-1 | TRBV29-1 | NA